This TCR beta chain was captured in a study of Graves' ophthalmopathy and Graves' hyperthyroidism. The overall study: If no ophthalmopathy appeared within 18 months of follow-up, hyperthyroidism was termed stable. Regarding the study as a whole: From stable hyperthyroidism, ophthalmopathy was separated by a 13-signature model with just under 90% sensitivity and more than 75% specificity.

Amplification from RNA transcripts yielded the TCR beta CDR3 regions. Investigators did first-round RT-PCR with HTBI primers, then second-round multiplex PCR. TCRdb analysed the multiplex PCR reads with MiXCR anew, one entry per CDR3 protein. This table holds 900,000 to 1,200,000 distinct CDR3 sequences, about 35% found once. The ends lost 1 base at V and 9 bases at J; junction bases unmatched: 2. Germline V gives CDR1 LNHNV, CDR2 YYDKDF (reference sequence). The CDR3 has 14 amino acids. Other autoimmune diseases, uncontrolled infections, pregnancy and lactation each led to patient exclusion. As regards this clonotype: The target antigen is unknown.

The source of this sequence is an adult man with Graves' hyperthyroidism. V gene TRBV15 combines with J gene TRBJ1-6; TRBD1 matches 8 bases. The sample taken for sequencing was peripheral blood or thyroid tissue (not recorded which). The CDR3: CATSRGTGTSPLHF. For the CDR3, the DNA is TGTGCCACCAGCAGAGGGACAGGGACTTCACCCCTCCACTTT.